This TCR beta chain was profiled in a study of T cells in Graves' hyperthyroidism and ophthalmopathy. RNA transcripts yielded amplified TCR beta CDR3 regions. First-round RT-PCR with HTBI primers amplified the TCR CDR3 region. MiXCR, run by TCRdb on the multiplex PCR reads, gives a single entry per CDR3 protein. The table shows 550,000 to 800,000 distinct CDR3 sequences, with 17% occurring only once. This clonotype was picked up many times. The CDR3 is 16 amino acids. Germline CDR1 reads SGHTA; CDR2 reads FQGTGA. V trimming: 3 bases; J trimming: 8 bases; junction bases outside the gene matches: 10. The rearrangement uses TRBV7-3 and TRBJ2-1, with 10 bases matching TRBD1. Specimen: blood. This TCR came from a man aged 45 to 65 with Graves' hyperthyroidism. CDR3: CASSFRDRGGWDEQFF. DNA for the CDR3: TGTGCCAGCAGCTTCCGGGACAGGGGCGGTTGGGATGAGCAGTTCTTC.